A selection of T cell receptor beta chains follows, all from one sample in a study of cytomegalovirus exposure and HLA in healthy donors. The assay was immunoSEQ multiplex PCR, and TCRdb's table has in-frame clones only and misses some. The sample includes roughly 140,000 clones, around 88% seen only once; the top ten take almost 8%. Sequencing used PBMCs. Every receptor here comes from a woman under 30 in good health and CMV-seropositive. Each CDR3 is given with its conserved first and last residue. A D gene is named only where the DNA matches it firmly. Not every row has a clone size; where given, it reads once, few, many or a size class.

TRBJ1-2,NA,TRBV30,NA,CARWGPGGYTF,TGTGCCAGATGGGGCCCAGGGGGCTACACCTTC
TRBJ2-1,NA,TRBV19,TRBD2,CASSTSWDEQFF,TGTGCCAGTTCGACTAGCTGGGATGAGCAGTTCTTC
TRBJ1-2,NA,TRBV28,TRBD1,CASSQRDSHGYTF,TGTGCCAGCAGTCAAAGGGACAGTCATGGCTACACCTTC
TRBJ2-3,NA,TRBV20-1,NA,CSPAVDTQYF,TGCAGCCCGGCGGTAGATACGCAGTATTTT
TRBJ1-2,NA,TRBV28,NA,CASSSGDPRANYGYTF,TGTGCCAGCAGTTCGGGGGATCCTAGAGCTAACTATGGCTACACCTTC
TRBJ2-1,few,TRBV13,NA,CASSVGTFNEQFF,TGTGCCAGCAGCGTCGGGACTTTTAATGAGCAGTTCTTC
TRBJ2-7,NA,TRBV7-2,NA,CASTSVSGSSYEQYF,TGTGCCAGCACCTCTGTCTCGGGATCCTCCTACGAGCAGTACTTC
TRBJ2-5,NA,TRBV7-2,TRBD1,CASRDRVSETQYF,TGTGCCAGTCGGGACAGGGTATCAGAGACCCAGTACTTC
TRBJ2-5,NA,TRBV6-1,TRBD2,CASSMGLAEETQYF,TGTGCCAGTAGTATGGGTCTAGCGGAAGAGACCCAGTACTTC
TRBJ2-7,NA,TRBV11-1,NA,CASSLERVGEQYF,TGTGCCAGCAGCTTAGAGAGGGTAGGCGAGCAGTACTTC
TRBJ1-6,NA,TRBV9,TRBD1,CASSPQGAVNSPLHF,TGTGCCAGCAGCCCTCAGGGGGCTGTCAATTCACCCCTCCACTTT
TRBJ2-7,few,TRBV10-3,TRBD1,CAIGTAYEQYF,TGTGCCATCGGGACAGCCTACGAGCAGTACTTC
TRBJ1-1,NA,TRBV5-3,NA,CARSLVAGGLNTEAFF,TGTGCCAGAAGCTTGGTGGCGGGCGGGTTGAACACTGAAGCTTTCTTT
TRBJ2-7,NA,TRBV18,NA,CASSPPDKSYEQYF,TGTGCCAGCTCACCGCCTGACAAATCCTACGAGCAGTACTTC
TRBJ2-7,NA,TRBV9,NA,CASSVEGRHEQYF,TGTGCCAGCAGCGTAGAGGGGCGCCACGAGCAGTACTTC
TRBJ2-7,NA,TRBV5-5,TRBD2,CASSLEAGTSSYEQYF,TGTGCCAGCAGCTTGGAAGCGGGGACGAGCTCCTACGAGCAGTACTTC
TRBJ1-1,NA,TRBV6-1,TRBD1,CASSEYRGPEAFF,TGTGCCAGCAGTGAGTACAGGGGCCCCGAGGCTTTCTTT
TRBJ1-1,NA,TRBV19,NA,CASLGQGNTEAFF,TGTGCCAGTCTGGGCCAGGGTAATACTGAAGCTTTCTTT
TRBJ1-5,NA,TRBV6-6,TRBD1,CASRLRQGRQPQHF,TGTGCCAGCAGATTAAGACAGGGAAGGCAGCCCCAGCATTTT
TRBJ2-1,NA,TRBV4-2,NA,CASSQDLVRAAEQFF,TGTGCCAGCAGCCAAGATCTTGTGCGAGCTGCCGAGCAGTTCTTC
TRBJ2-7,NA,TRBV9,NA,CASSVENRMIYEQYF,TGTGCCAGCAGCGTAGAAAACAGGATGATATACGAGCAGTACTTC
TRBJ2-2,NA,TRBV2,TRBD2,CASSELGTSVDTGELFF,TGTGCCAGCAGTGAACTCGGGACTAGCGTGGACACCGGGGAGCTGTTTTTT
TRBJ1-2,NA,TRBV5-4,NA,CASSLQGAEMYGYTF,TGTGCCAGCAGCTTACAGGGTGCAGAGATGTATGGCTACACCTTC
TRBJ1-6,NA,TRBV5-1,NA,CASSLEQGSYNSPLHF,TGCGCCAGCAGCTTGGAACAGGGCTCCTATAATTCACCCCTCCACTTT
TRBJ2-7,NA,TRBV5-6,TRBD2,CASSWGPGGEQYF,TGTGCCAGCAGCTGGGGCCCCGGGGGGGAGCAGTACTTC
TRBJ1-1,NA,TRBV10-3,NA,CAISEAGYTEAFF,TGTGCCATCAGTGAGGCGGGCTACACTGAAGCTTTCTTT
TRBJ2-7,NA,TRBV10-3,NA,CAISEGGTVGHYEQYF,TGTGCCATCAGTGAAGGGGGGACAGTTGGCCACTACGAGCAGTACTTC
TRBJ2-7,few,TRBV30,NA,CAWSIGKVEQYF,TGTGCCTGGAGTATCGGGAAGGTAGAGCAGTACTTC
TRBJ2-1,NA,TRBV5-4,TRBD2,CASSLVGTSANNEQFF,TGTGCCAGCAGCTTGGTCGGGACTAGCGCAAACAATGAGCAGTTCTTC
TRBJ1-5,NA,TRBV5-8,TRBD1,CASSSGTGQPQHF,TGTGCCAGCAGCTCGGGGACAGGGCAGCCCCAGCATTTT
TRBJ1-1,NA,TRBV30,TRBD1,CAWIGTGLNTEAFF,TGTGCCTGGATAGGGACAGGGTTGAACACTGAAGCTTTCTTT
TRBJ2-7,NA,TRBV10-3,NA,CAISEGSGTQYEQYF,TGTGCCATCAGTGAGGGGAGCGGGACACAATACGAGCAGTACTTC
TRBJ2-1,NA,TRBV13,TRBD2,CASSLLRLAGGPKVGNNEQFF,TGTGCCAGCAGCCTATTAAGACTAGCGGGAGGGCCAAAGGTTGGGAACAATGAGCAGTTCTTC
TRBJ1-1,NA,TRBV14,NA,CASSQDRGTEAFF,TGTGCCAGCAGCCAAGATCGGGGGACTGAAGCTTTCTTT
TRBJ2-3,NA,TRBV5-6,TRBD2,CASSWGLAGGRTDTQYF,TGTGCCAGCAGCTGGGGACTAGCGGGGGGGCGGACAGATACGCAGTATTTT
TRBJ2-5,NA,TRBV5-6,TRBD2,CASSFIAGRETQYF,TGTGCCAGCAGTTTCATAGCGGGACGAGAGACCCAGTACTTC
TRBJ2-2,NA,TRBV6-1,NA,CASRGHTRNTGELFF,TGTGCCAGCAGGGGACATACTAGGAACACCGGGGAGCTGTTTTTT
TRBJ2-1,NA,TRBV20-1,NA,CSAGQYNEQFF,TGCAGTGCTGGACAGTACAATGAGCAGTTCTTC
TRBJ1-1,NA,TRBV27,NA,CASSPAYGEKNTEAFF,TGTGCCAGCAGTCCCGCCTACGGGGAAAAGAACACTGAAGCTTTCTTT
TRBJ2-7,NA,TRBV14,NA,CASSFSSEQYF,TGTGCCAGCAGTTTCTCCTCCGAGCAGTACTTC
TRBJ2-7,NA,TRBV29-1,TRBD1,CSAPQNKDRGSHYEQYF,TGCAGCGCCCCACAGAACAAGGACAGGGGGAGTCACTACGAGCAGTACTTC
TRBJ2-1,NA,TRBV9,NA,CASSLTGNEQFF,TGTGCCAGCAGCCTCACAGGTAATGAGCAGTTCTTC
TRBJ2-1,NA,TRBV28,TRBD2,CASNLGLAGGSYNEQFF,TGTGCCAGCAACCTAGGACTAGCGGGAGGATCCTACAATGAGCAGTTCTTC
TRBJ1-5,NA,TRBV6-9,TRBD1,CARHTGGDQPQHF,TGTGCCAGACACACAGGGGGCGATCAGCCCCAGCATTTT
TRBJ1-3,NA,TRBV5-1,NA,CASSPDNSGNTIYF,TGCGCCAGCAGCCCTGACAACTCTGGAAACACCATATATTTT
TRBJ1-3,NA,TRBV27,NA,CASSLTNSGASSGNTIYF,TGTGCCAGCAGTTTAACCAACAGCGGGGCCTCCTCTGGAAACACCATATATTTT